This TCR beta chain was identified in a study of identical twins. Findings and caveats of the study: Low generation-probability sequences were in excess among twin-shared out-of-frame alpha sequences. Memory repertoires showed no such pattern, whereas abundant cord blood beta clonotypes carried fewer insertions. Beta out-of-frame sequences showed weaker excess sharing between twins.

The CDR3 loop spans 15 amino acids. Germline assignment: CDR1 SEHNR and CDR2 FQNEAQ (reference sequence). J gave up 4 bases and V 6 bases, and 6 bases lay outside the gene matches. Regarding this clonotype: What it recognizes is unknown.

Unique molecular identifiers were present on cDNA, and template switching added a universal primer site. Via MiXCR, TCRdb re-called the 5' RACE reads, giving one row per CDR3 protein. The sample carries 400,000 or so distinct CDR3 sequences, 8.5% to 10% recorded once. This clonotype was sampled from a woman between 45 and 65 years old in good health. Sequences were obtained from naive T cells sorted from blood. The rearrangement links TRBV7-9 to TRBJ2-2; 9 nucleotides match TRBD2. The CDR3 region is CASSQLAGLTGELFF. The CDR3 nucleotides read TGTGCCAGCAGTCAGCTAGCGGGACTCACCGGGGAGCTGTTTTTT.